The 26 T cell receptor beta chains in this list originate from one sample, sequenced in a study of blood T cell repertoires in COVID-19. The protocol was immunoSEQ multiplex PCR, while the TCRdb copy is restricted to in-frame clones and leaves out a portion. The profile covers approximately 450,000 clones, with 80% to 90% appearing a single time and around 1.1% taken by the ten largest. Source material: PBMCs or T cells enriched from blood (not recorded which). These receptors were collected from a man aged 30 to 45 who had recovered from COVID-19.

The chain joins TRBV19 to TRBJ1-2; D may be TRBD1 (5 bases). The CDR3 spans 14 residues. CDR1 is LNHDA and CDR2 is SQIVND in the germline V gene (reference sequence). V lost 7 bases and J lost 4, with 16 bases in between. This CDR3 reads CASTTGDSVYGYTF. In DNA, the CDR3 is TGTGCCAGTACCACAGGAGACTCCGTCTATGGCTACACCTTC.

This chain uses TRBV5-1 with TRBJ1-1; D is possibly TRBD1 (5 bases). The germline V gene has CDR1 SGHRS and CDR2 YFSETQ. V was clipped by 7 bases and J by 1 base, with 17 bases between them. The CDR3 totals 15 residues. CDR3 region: CASRKSSTGNTEAFF. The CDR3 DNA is TGCGCCAGCCGTAAATCTAGTACAGGGAACACTGAAGCTTTCTTT.

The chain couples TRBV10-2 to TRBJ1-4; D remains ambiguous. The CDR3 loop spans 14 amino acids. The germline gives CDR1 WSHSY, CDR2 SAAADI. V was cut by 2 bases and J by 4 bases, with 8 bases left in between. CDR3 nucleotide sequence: TGCGCCAGCAGTGAGCGGCGGCTTAATGAAAAACTGTTTTTT. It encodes CASSERRLNEKLFF.

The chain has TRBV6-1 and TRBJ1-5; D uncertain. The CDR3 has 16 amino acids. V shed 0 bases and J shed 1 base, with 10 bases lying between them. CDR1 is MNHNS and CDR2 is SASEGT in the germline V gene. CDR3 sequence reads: CASSEATVDSNQPQHF. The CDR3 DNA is TGTGCCAGCAGTGAAGCTACAGTTGACAGCAATCAGCCCCAGCATTTT.

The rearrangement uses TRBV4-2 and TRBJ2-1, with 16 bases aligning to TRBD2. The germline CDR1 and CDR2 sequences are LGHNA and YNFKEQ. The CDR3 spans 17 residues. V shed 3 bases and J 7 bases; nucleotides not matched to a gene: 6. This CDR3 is CASSQGGLAGGLNEQFF. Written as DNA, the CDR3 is TGTGCCAGCAGCCAGGGGGGACTAGCGGGAGGGTTGAATGAGCAGTTCTTC.

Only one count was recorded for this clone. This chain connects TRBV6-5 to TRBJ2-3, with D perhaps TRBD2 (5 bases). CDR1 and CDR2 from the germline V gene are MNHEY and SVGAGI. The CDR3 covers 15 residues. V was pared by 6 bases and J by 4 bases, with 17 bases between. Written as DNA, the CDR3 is TGTGCCAGCAGCCTACAGCTCTCGGGGTCAGATACGCAGTATTTT. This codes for CASSLQLSGSDTQYF.

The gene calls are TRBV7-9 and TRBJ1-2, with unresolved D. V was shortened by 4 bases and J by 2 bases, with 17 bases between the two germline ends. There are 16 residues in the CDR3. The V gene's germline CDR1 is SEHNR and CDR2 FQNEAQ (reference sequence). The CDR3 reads CASSSTQNPRNYGYTF. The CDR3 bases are TGTGCCAGCAGCTCCACTCAAAATCCCCGCAACTATGGCTACACCTTC.

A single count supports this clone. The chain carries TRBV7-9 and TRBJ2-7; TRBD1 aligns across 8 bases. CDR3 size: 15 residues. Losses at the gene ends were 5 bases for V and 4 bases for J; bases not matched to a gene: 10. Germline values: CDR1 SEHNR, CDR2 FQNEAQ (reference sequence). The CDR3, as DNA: TGTGCCAGCAGCGCTCGAGGACAGGGTGGTTACGAGCAGTACTTC. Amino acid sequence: CASSARGQGGYEQYF.

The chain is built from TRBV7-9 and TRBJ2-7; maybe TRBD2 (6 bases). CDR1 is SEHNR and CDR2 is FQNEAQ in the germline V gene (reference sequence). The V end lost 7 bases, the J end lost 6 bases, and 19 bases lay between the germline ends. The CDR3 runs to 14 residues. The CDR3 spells CASNSTGLTSEQYF. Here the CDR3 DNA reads TGTGCCAGCAACTCGACGGGACTTACAAGCGAGCAGTACTTC.

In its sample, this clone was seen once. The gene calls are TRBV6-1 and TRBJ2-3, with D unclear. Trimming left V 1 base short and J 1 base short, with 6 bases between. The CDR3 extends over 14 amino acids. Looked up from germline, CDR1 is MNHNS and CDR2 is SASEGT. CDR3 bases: TGTGCCAGCAGTGAAGGGCCTGGCACAGATACGCAGTATTTT. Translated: CASSEGPGTDTQYF.

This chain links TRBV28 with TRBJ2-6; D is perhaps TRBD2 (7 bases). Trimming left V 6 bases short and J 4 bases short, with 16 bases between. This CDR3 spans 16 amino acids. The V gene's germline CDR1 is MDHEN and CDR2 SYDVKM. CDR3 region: CASSRPGGLGANVLTF. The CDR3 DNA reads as TGTGCCAGCAGCCGACCCGGGGGGCTGGGGGCCAACGTCCTGACTTTC.

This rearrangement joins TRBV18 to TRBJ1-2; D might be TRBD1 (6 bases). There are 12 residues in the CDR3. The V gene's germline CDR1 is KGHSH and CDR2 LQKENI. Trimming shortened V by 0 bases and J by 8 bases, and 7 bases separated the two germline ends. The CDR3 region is CASSPPGAGYTF. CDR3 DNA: TGTGCCAGCTCACCACCGGGGGCCGGCTACACCTTC.

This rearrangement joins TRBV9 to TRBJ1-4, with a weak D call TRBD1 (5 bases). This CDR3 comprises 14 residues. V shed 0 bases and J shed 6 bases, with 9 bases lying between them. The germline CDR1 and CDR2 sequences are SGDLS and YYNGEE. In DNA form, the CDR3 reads TGTGCCAGCAGCGTAGGAGCGGGGGATGAAAAACTGTTTTTT. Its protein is CASSVGAGDEKLFF.

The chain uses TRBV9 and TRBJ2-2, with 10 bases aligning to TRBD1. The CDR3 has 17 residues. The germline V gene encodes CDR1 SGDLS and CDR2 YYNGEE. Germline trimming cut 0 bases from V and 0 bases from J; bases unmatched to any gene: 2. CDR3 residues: CASSVAGTGANTGELFF. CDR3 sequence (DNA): TGTGCCAGCAGCGTAGCTGGGACAGGGGCGAACACCGGGGAGCTGTTTTTT.

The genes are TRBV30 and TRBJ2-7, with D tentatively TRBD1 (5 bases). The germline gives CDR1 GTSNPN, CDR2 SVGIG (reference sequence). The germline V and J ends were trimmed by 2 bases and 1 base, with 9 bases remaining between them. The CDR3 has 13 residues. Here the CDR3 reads CAWSKDTSYEQYF. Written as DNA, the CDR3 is TGTGCCTGGAGTAAGGACACTTCCTACGAGCAGTACTTC.

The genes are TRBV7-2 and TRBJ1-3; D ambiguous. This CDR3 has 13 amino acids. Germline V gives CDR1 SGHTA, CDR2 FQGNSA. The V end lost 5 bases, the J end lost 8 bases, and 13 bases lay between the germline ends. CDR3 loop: CASSIGFPDTIYF. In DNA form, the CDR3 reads TGTGCCAGCAGCATAGGGTTTCCGGACACCATATATTTT.

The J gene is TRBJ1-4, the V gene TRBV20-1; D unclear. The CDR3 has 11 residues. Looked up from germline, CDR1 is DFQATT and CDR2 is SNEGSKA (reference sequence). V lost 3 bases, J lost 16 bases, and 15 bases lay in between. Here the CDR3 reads CSARYSLLEFF. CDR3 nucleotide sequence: TGCAGTGCTAGGTACAGCCTGTTGGAGTTTTTT.

The CDR3 protein is CASSLIRRGAQHF. The CDR3 DNA reads as TGTGCCAGCAGTTTGATCAGGCGGGGAGCCCAGCATTTT. The chain carries TRBV28 and TRBJ1-5; D not resolved. V shed 3 bases and J shed 11 bases, with 14 bases lying between them. Germline V gives CDR1 MDHEN, CDR2 SYDVKM. The length of the CDR3 is 13 residues. Full variable domain (rest looked up from reference TRBV28 and TRBJ1-5): DVKVTQSSRYLVKRTGEKVFLECVQDMDHENMFWYRQDPGLGLRLIYFSYDVKMKEKGDIPEGYSVSREKKERFSLILESASTNQTSMYLCASSLIRRGAQHFGDGTRLSIL.

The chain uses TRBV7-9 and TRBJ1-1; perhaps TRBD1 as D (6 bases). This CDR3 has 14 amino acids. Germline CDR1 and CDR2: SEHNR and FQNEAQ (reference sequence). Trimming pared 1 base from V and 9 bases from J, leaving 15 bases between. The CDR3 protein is CASSLGLQGLKAFF. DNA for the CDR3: TGTGCCAGCAGCTTAGGACTGCAGGGGTTGAAAGCTTTCTTT.

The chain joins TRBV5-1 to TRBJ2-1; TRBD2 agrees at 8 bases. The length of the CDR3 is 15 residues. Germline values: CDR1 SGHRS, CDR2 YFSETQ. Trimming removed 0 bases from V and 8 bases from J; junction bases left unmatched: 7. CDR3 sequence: CASSLALTSVYEQFF. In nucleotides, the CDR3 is TGCGCCAGCAGCTTGGCCCTGACTAGCGTGTATGAGCAGTTCTTC.

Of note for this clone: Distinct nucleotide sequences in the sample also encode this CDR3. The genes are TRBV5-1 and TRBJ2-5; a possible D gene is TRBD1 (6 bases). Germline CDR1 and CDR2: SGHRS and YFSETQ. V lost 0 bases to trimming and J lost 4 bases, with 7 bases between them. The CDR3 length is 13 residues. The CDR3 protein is CASSLGRGETQYF. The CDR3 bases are TGCGCCAGCAGCTTGGGCAGGGGAGAGACCCAGTACTTC.

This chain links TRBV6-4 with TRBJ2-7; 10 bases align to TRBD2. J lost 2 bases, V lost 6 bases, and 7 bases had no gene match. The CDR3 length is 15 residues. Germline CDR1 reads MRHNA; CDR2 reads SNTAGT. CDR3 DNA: TGTGCCAGCAGAAAACTAGCGGGGCGTCCCTACGAGCAGTACTTC. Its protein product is CASRKLAGRPYEQYF.

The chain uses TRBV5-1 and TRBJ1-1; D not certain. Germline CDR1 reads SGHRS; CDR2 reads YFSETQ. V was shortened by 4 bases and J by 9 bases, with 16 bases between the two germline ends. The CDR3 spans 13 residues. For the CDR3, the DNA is TGCGCCAGCAGCACCCGGCCTCAGACTAAAGCTTTCTTT. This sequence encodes CASSTRPQTKAFF.

In nucleotides, the CDR3 is TGTGCCAGCTCACCCCAGGGAACCTACGAGCAGTACTTC. Its protein is CASSPQGTYEQYF. The V and J genes are TRBV18 and TRBJ2-7, with D possibly being TRBD1 (5 bases). The V gene's germline CDR1 is KGHSH and CDR2 LQKENI. Trimming took off 3 bases at V and 2 bases at J, with 8 bases between the two ends. The CDR3 has 13 residues.

The CDR3 spells CASSHGTGQETQYF. In DNA form, the CDR3 reads TGTGCCAGCAGCCACGGGACAGGGCAAGAGACCCAGTACTTC. The chain joins TRBV5-4 to TRBJ2-5, with 9 bases fitting TRBD1. Trimming at V came to 4 bases and at J to 2 bases, leaving 3 bases not matched to a gene. Germline V gives CDR1 SGHNT, CDR2 YYREEE (reference sequence). The CDR3 spans 14 residues.

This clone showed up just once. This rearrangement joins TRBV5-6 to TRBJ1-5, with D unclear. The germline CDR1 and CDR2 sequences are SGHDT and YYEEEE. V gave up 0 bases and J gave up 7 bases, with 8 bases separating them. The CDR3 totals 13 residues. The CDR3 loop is CASSLAENQPQHF. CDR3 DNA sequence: TGTGCCAGCAGCTTGGCGGAGAACCAGCCCCAGCATTTT.